The 11 T cell receptor beta chains presented below share a single source sample, sequenced in a study of shared clonotypes between healthy human individuals (TCRdb year 2020). The library was prepared using the immunoSEQ multiplex PCR assay. Drawn from immuneACCESS, this table holds only the in-frame rearrangements with V and J called that TCRdb kept. Clones are partly lost; checked studies trace under half to an unresolved V gene and leave the rest unexplained. The sample records about 510,000 clones, about 95% of which are singletons. The ten biggest clones cover about 0.057% of the sample. Sequencing used naive CD4+ T cells sorted from blood. The intended sense of this specimen's cell subset or site label: CD45RA+ positively selected. Receptors originate from a woman aged 25 to 39 in good health.

V and J are TRBV4-1 and TRBJ2-7; 8 nucleotides align to TRBD2. The CDR3 loop spans 16 amino acids. Germline loops: CDR1 MGHRA, CDR2 YSYEKL. V was clipped by 4 bases and J by 9 bases; unmatched bases: 17. CDR3 residues: CASSPGLSSGQGRQYF. CDR3 nucleotide sequence: TGCGCCAGCAGCCCCGGTCTTTCTAGCGGGCAAGGTCGGCAGTACTTC.

This clone has only a few counts. This chain joins TRBV2 and TRBJ1-5; 7 bases line up with TRBD1. Unmatched junction bases numbered 10, after V lost 8 bases and J lost 3 bases. The CDR3 length is 15 residues. Germline assignment: CDR1 SNHLY and CDR2 FYNNEI. The CDR3 protein is CASSIGGKTNQPQHF. The CDR3 region has the DNA TGTGCCAGCTCCATAGGGGGCAAAACCAATCAGCCCCAGCATTTT.

The chain links TRBV7-2 to TRBJ1-5, with 8 positions matching TRBD1. The V segment lost 4 bases and the J segment 6 bases; nucleotides outside the gene matches: 5. This CDR3 region has 14 residues. Germline V lookup: CDR1 SGHTA, CDR2 FQGNSA. The CDR3 loop reads CASSSGGPGQPQHF. The CDR3 DNA sequence: TGTGCCAGCAGCTCAGGGGGCCCGGGTCAGCCCCAGCATTTT.

The chain joins TRBV5-1 to TRBJ2-7, with D unclear. Trimming pared 5 bases from V and 2 bases from J, leaving 5 bases between. CDR3 length: 11 amino acids. CDR1 is SGHRS, CDR2 YFSETQ, per germline. Here the CDR3 reads CASRSTYEQYF. The CDR3 nucleotides are TGCGCCAGCAGATCTACCTACGAGCAGTACTTC.

The chain carries TRBV10-3 and TRBJ2-7, with a weak D call TRBD2 (7 bases). This CDR3 contains 14 residues. The germline V gene has CDR1 ENHRY and CDR2 SYGVKD. Trimming pared 6 bases from V and 5 bases from J, leaving 17 bases between. The CDR3 region is CAIRRGLPRDEQYF. The CDR3 nucleotides are TGTGCCATCAGGCGGGGGCTCCCACGCGACGAGCAGTACTTC.

This clone is a singleton in its sample. The chain recombines TRBV4-1 with TRBJ2-2; the match to TRBD2 covers 14 bases. The CDR3 length is 20 residues. Trimming took 0 bases from V and 2 from J; bases not matched to a gene: 8. Per the germline V gene, CDR1 is MGHRA and CDR2 is YSYEKL. The DNA of the CDR3 is TGCGCCAGCAGCCAAGAAACGCCGACTAGCGGGAGGGCCAACACCGGGGAGCTGTTTTTT. This translates into CASSQETPTSGRANTGELFF.

This clone appeared a single time. The gene calls are TRBV11-3 and TRBJ2-3; D is undetermined. The ends were cut back, 5 bases at V and 2 bases at J, with 8 bases in the middle. CDR1 and CDR2 (germline): SGHNT, YENEEA. The CDR3 is 13 residues long. The CDR3 coding sequence is TGTGCCAGCAGCAAACCATACACAGATACGCAGTATTTT. This translates into CASSKPYTDTQYF.

The chain uses TRBV28 and TRBJ2-7; 12 bases fit TRBD2. This CDR3 region has 15 residues. Germline-derived CDR1 and CDR2 are MDHEN and SYDVKM. V lost 5 bases and J lost 4; bases outside the gene matches: 6. CDR3 sequence: CASSPRLAGVYEQYF. CDR3 nucleotide sequence: TGTGCCAGCAGTCCCCGACTAGCGGGAGTGTACGAGCAGTACTTC. Full variable domain (outside the CDR3, taken from reference TRBV28 and TRBJ2-7): DVKVTQSSRYLVKRTGEKVFLECVQDMDHENMFWYRQDPGLGLRLIYFSYDVKMKEKGDIPEGYSVSREKKERFSLILESASTNQTSMYLCASSPRLAGVYEQYFGPGTRLTVT.

The J gene is TRBJ2-7, the V gene TRBV7-2; 10 nucleotides align to TRBD2. Losses at the gene ends were 4 bases for V and 5 bases for J; bases not matched to a gene: 17. CDR1 is SGHTA and CDR2 is FQGNSA in the germline V gene. This CDR3 contains 18 residues. CDR3 sequence reads: CASSSSSGRGGNYNEQYF. CDR3 sequence (DNA): TGTGCCAGCAGCTCGTCTAGCGGGAGAGGGGGGAACTACAACGAGCAGTACTTC.

The chain combines TRBV4-1 with TRBJ1-1; 7 bases map to TRBD1. Germline V gene sequence: CDR1 MGHRA, CDR2 YSYEKL. Trimming at V came to 1 base and at J to 0 bases, leaving 8 bases not matched to a gene. The CDR3 has 17 amino acids. The CDR3 DNA reads as TGCGCCAGCAGCCAAGGTTTTGTCGGGACAGTGAACACTGAAGCTTTCTTT. It yields the protein CASSQGFVGTVNTEAFF.

The chain uses TRBV7-7 and TRBJ2-1; D is perhaps TRBD1 (5 bases). V lost 5 bases, J lost 9 bases, and 17 bases lay in between. The CDR3 contains 14 residues. CDR1 and CDR2 from the germline V gene are SSHAT and FNYEAQ (reference sequence). CDR3 in amino acids: CASSPRQSSSEQFF. The CDR3 region has the DNA TGTGCCAGCAGCCCCCGACAGAGCTCAAGTGAGCAGTTCTTC.